This record concerns one T cell receptor (beta chain) sequence. The target antigen is unknown. Sequencing used immunoSEQ multiplex PCR; TCRdb keeps in-frame clones, though not all of them. The table lists some 2.3 million clones, just over 90% of them singletons, with 0.35% to 0.5% in the top ten. This sample is part of a study of shared clonotypes between healthy human individuals. Study-level points and caveats: The genetic and exposure-history diversity represented was limited by few donors.

Germline assignment: CDR1 MDHEN and CDR2 SYDVKM. This CDR3 comprises 17 residues. Trimming cost V 4 bases and J 4 bases; bases outside gene matches: 13. Sequencing input: naive CD4+ T cells from PBMCs. Stated subset: CD45RA+ positively selected. This sequence was found in a man aged 18 to 30 in good health. Some clones in this sample may be carry-over from other donors' samples. The chain employs TRBV28 and TRBJ1-5; 7 nucleotides agree with TRBD1. The DNA for the CDR3 is TGTGCCAGCAGTTCCTACCGACAGGGCCCAGGGAATCAGCCCCAGCATTTT. Translating it yields CASSSYRQGPGNQPQHF.